What follows are 24 T cell receptor beta chains derived from one specimen sequenced in a study of CD8 T cells in ankylosing spondylitis. One entry per CDR3 protein results from TCRdb running MiXCR on the 5' RACE reads. The data contain about 340,000 distinct CDR3 sequences, 14% to 15% of them singletons. The sequenced sample consisted of blood, either unsorted or a sorted T cell fraction (not recorded which). Receptor source: a male donor with ankylosing spondylitis or in good health (not recorded which).

This clonotype has only a few counts. The chain carries TRBV5-1 and TRBJ1-1, with D unclear. Trimming pared 0 bases from V and 2 bases from J, leaving 11 bases between. This CDR3 spans 15 amino acids. Germline CDR1 is SGHRS and CDR2 is YFSETQ. The CDR3 region is CASSLDSSGNTEAFF. The CDR3 nucleotides read TGCGCCAGCAGCTTGGATAGTTCAGGAAACACTGAAGCTTTCTTT.

The chain joins TRBV7-9 to TRBJ2-2, with 7 bases fitting TRBD2. Looked up from germline, CDR1 is SEHNR and CDR2 is FQNEAQ (reference sequence). The CDR3 loop spans 16 amino acids. V shed 0 bases, J shed 1 base, and the junction held 2 bases outside the gene matches. The CDR3 DNA reads TGTGCCAGCAGCTTAGCTTCGGGAGGGAACACCGGGGAGCTGTTTTTT. It codes for CASSLASGGNTGELFF.

This clonotype appeared many times. The V gene is TRBV9, the J gene TRBJ1-3; D not certain. The CDR3 spans 16 residues. V was pared by 0 bases and J by 0 bases, with 10 bases between. Germline CDR1 is SGDLS and CDR2 is YYNGEE. The CDR3, as DNA: TGTGCCAGCAGCGTAGCCGCAAAGGTCTCTGGAAACACCATATATTTT. Translating it yields CASSVAAKVSGNTIYF.

In this sample, this clonotype turned up a few times. The V and J genes are TRBV3-1 and TRBJ1-5; D remains unclear. V lost 0 bases, J lost 3 bases, and 9 bases lay in between. Germline lookup yields CDR1 LGHDT and CDR2 YNNKEL (reference sequence). CDR3 length: 15 amino acids. The CDR3 DNA reads TGTGCCAGCAGCCAAGATAACAGTTACAATCAGCCCCAGCATTTT. Its translation: CASSQDNSYNQPQHF.

The rearrangement uses TRBV3-1 and TRBJ1-2; D call uncertain. The CDR3 runs to 16 residues. Germline V CDR1 and CDR2: LGHDT, YNNKEL (reference sequence). The V end was cut by 0 bases, the J end by 5 bases, with 16 bases between. CDR3 in DNA: TGTGCCAGCAGCCAAGAATACAATTTGGCCGGGTATGGCTACACCTTC. Its protein is CASSQEYNLAGYGYTF. Combining the CDR3 with reference TRBV3-1 and TRBJ1-2 gives the whole variable domain DTAVSQTPKYLVTQMGNDKSIKCEQNLGHDTMYWYKQDSKKFLKIMFSYNNKELIINETVPNRFSPKSPDKAHLNLHINSLELGDSAVYFCASSQEYNLAGYGYTFGSGTRLTVV.

This clonotype has a count of ten or more. This sequence joins TRBV5-1 and TRBJ2-1, with D perhaps TRBD1 (5 bases). Germline V lookup: CDR1 SGHRS, CDR2 YFSETQ. The CDR3 is 17 amino acids. V was pared by 3 bases and J by 5 bases, with 21 bases between. The CDR3 DNA sequence: TGCGCCAGCAGCTCCTTGCCCCCAGGGAATGGGAACAATGAGCAGTTCTTC. It translates to CASSSLPPGNGNNEQFF.

This clonotype was observed a few times. The genes are TRBV6-1 and TRBJ1-1, with a weak D call TRBD1 (5 bases). CDR3 size: 14 residues. Germline-derived CDR1 and CDR2 are MNHNS and SASEGT. V was pared by 8 bases and J by 5 bases, with 18 bases between. CDR3 sequence reads: CASGGIKPWTEAFF. CDR3 DNA: TGTGCCAGCGGGGGTATCAAGCCATGGACTGAAGCTTTCTTT.

As DNA, the CDR3 is TGTGCCAGCAGCTCACGACAGGTTGGAGACACCGGGGAGCTGTTTTTT. It specifies CASSSRQVGDTGELFF. The chain links TRBV5-5 to TRBJ2-2; perhaps TRBD1 as D (6 bases). From germline, CDR1 is SGHKS and CDR2 YYEKEE (reference sequence). The CDR3 runs to 16 residues. Trimming pared 3 bases from V and 3 bases from J, leaving 15 bases between.

This rearrangement joins TRBV5-1 to TRBJ2-1; 11 nucleotides align to TRBD2. This CDR3 is built from 18 residues. V lost 0 bases and J lost 5; bases outside the gene matches: 10. Germline V gene lookup returns CDR1 SGHRS and CDR2 YFSETQ. CDR3 region: CASSLGSLAGGFHNEQFF. CDR3 sequence (DNA): TGCGCCAGCAGCTTGGGTTCCCTAGCGGGAGGATTCCACAATGAGCAGTTCTTC.

This clonotype was counted between two and nine times. J is TRBJ2-4 and V is TRBV12-3 or TRBV12-4; the match to TRBD2 covers 9 bases. The CDR3 runs 16 residues. V gave up 6 bases and J gave up 5 bases; unmatched junction bases: 11. The CDR3 reads CASSLRLGTSQNIQYF. Here the CDR3 DNA reads TGTGCCAGCAGCCTGAGGCTAGGGACTAGCCAAAACATTCAGTACTTC.

The gene calls are TRBV4-2 and TRBJ2-1; D is ambiguous. CDR1 is LGHNA and CDR2 is YNFKEQ in the germline V gene. V lost 0 bases, J lost 6 bases, and 18 bases lay in between. The CDR3 is 17 residues long. The CDR3 bases are TGTGCCAGCAGCCAAGATAAGGCCCCCAGGTCGTCCAATGAGCAGTTCTTC. It yields the protein CASSQDKAPRSSNEQFF.

There are many counts of this clonotype. The chain combines TRBV4-1 with TRBJ2-5; tentatively, D is TRBD1 (6 bases). With 2 bases removed from V and 5 bases from J, the gap between germline ends came to 15 bases. Germline CDR1 MGHRA, CDR2 YSYEKL. This CDR3 contains 15 residues. The CDR3 sequence: CASSQTGQLRETQYF. DNA of the CDR3: TGCGCCAGCAGCCAAACAGGGCAGCTGAGGGAGACCCAGTACTTC.

This clonotype was counted only a few times. CDR3 sequence reads: CSARDVDGGHNEQFF. Written as DNA, the CDR3 is TGCAGTGCTAGAGATGTGGACGGGGGTCACAATGAGCAGTTCTTC. This rearrangement joins TRBV20-1 to TRBJ2-1; tentative D call: TRBD2 (6 bases). The V end was cut by 0 bases, the J end by 5 bases, with 14 bases between. Germline-derived CDR1 and CDR2 are DFQATT and SNEGSKA (reference sequence). This CDR3 is 15 amino acids long.

This clonotype was seen many times. This chain links TRBV5-6 with TRBJ1-5, with D maybe TRBD1 (5 bases). Germline V gene data show CDR1 as SGHDT and CDR2 as YYEEEE. The CDR3 loop spans 14 amino acids. The V gene lost 0 bases and the J gene lost 9 bases, with 13 bases spanning the gap. The chain's CDR3 is CASSLEARGRPQHF. Here the CDR3 DNA reads TGTGCCAGCAGCTTGGAGGCTCGGGGGAGGCCCCAGCATTTT.

This clonotype occurred many times. The genes are TRBV7-2 and TRBJ1-2, with 9 positions matching TRBD1. CDR3 size: 20 residues. Germline values: CDR1 SGHTA, CDR2 FQGNSA. The trim removed 3 bases at V and 8 bases at J, leaving 25 bases unmatched. The CDR3 DNA sequence: TGTGCCAGCAGCTTCAGAGAAGGGCGCCCGGGACAGGGTCGAGGAGGAGGCTACACCTTC. Protein sequence: CASSFREGRPGQGRGGGYTF. The variable domain in full, with the rest retrieved from reference TRBV7-2 and TRBJ1-2, is GAGVSQSPSNKVTEKGKDVELRCDPISGHTALYWYRQSLGQGLEFLIYFQGNSAPDKSGLPSDRFSAERTGGSVSTLTIQRTQQEDSAVYLCASSFREGRPGQGRGGGYTFGSGTRLTVV.

This clonotype was seen at least ten times. The V call is TRBV3-1, the J call TRBJ2-1; 10 nucleotides match TRBD2. Germline-derived CDR1 and CDR2 are LGHDT and YNNKEL (reference sequence). V trimming: 6 bases; J trimming: 10 bases; junction bases outside the gene matches: 3. This CDR3 has 12 amino acids. This chain's CDR3 is CASSLAGGEQFF. The CDR3 nucleotides read TGTGCCAGCAGTTTAGCGGGGGGAGAGCAGTTCTTC.

This clonotype was counted only a few times. The chain recombines TRBV5-1 with TRBJ1-6; 9 bases agree with TRBD1. J gave up 6 bases and V 5 bases, and 6 bases lay outside the gene matches. CDR3 length: 15 residues. Germline CDR1 is SGHRS and CDR2 is YFSETQ. This chain's CDR3 is CASSLQGAGNSPLHF. The CDR3 DNA reads as TGCGCCAGCAGTCTACAGGGGGCAGGTAATTCACCCCTCCACTTT.

The CDR3 reads CASSHRPPNEQFF. CDR3 nucleotides: TGTGCCAGCAGTCACCGGCCTCCCAATGAGCAGTTCTTC. The chain has TRBV6-6 and TRBJ2-1; no definite D call. This CDR3 comprises 13 residues. The germline CDR1 and CDR2 sequences are MNHNY and SVGAGI (reference sequence). Trimming shortened V by 5 bases and J by 6 bases, and 11 bases separated the two germline ends.

V gene TRBV6-1 combines with J gene TRBJ1-5; D gene uncertain. The CDR3 runs to 14 residues. The germline CDR1 and CDR2 sequences are MNHNS and SASEGT. V dropped 4 bases and J dropped 0 bases, with 7 bases sitting between them. The CDR3 bases are TGTGCCAGCAGTGGGTTGGATAGCAATCAGCCCCAGCATTTT. Amino acids: CASSGLDSNQPQHF.

This clonotype was picked up one time. The CDR3 here is CASSIDPWETQYF. The CDR3 nucleotides read TGTGCCAGTAGTATAGATCCTTGGGAGACCCAGTACTTC. This chain connects TRBV19 to TRBJ2-5; D uncertain. The V gene's germline CDR1 is LNHDA and CDR2 SQIVND (reference sequence). CDR3 size: 13 residues. Trimming pared 0 bases from V and 5 bases from J, leaving 7 bases between.

The V call is TRBV12-3 or TRBV12-4, the J call TRBJ1-4; D ambiguous. V dropped 8 bases and J dropped 4 bases, with 11 bases sitting between them. The CDR3 is 13 amino acids. The DNA of the CDR3 is TGTGCCAGCCAGCAGAACCTTAATGAAAAACTGTTTTTT. It encodes CASQQNLNEKLFF.

This chain joins TRBV29-1 and TRBJ1-1; TRBD1 agrees at 9 bases. The CDR3 loop spans 13 amino acids. Germline trimming cut 3 bases from V and 2 bases from J; bases unmatched to any gene: 1. Germline V CDR1 and CDR2: SQVTM, ANQGSEA. CDR3 sequence (DNA): TGCAGCGTTGAGACAGGGGGTAACACTGAAGCTTTCTTT. It codes for CSVETGGNTEAFF.

This chain uses TRBV30 with TRBJ1-5, with 9 nucleotides matching TRBD1. The CDR3 sequence is 14 residues long. The junction had 3 bases not matched to a gene; V was cut back by 2 bases and J by 4 bases. In germline, CDR1 is GTSNPN, CDR2 SVGIG (reference sequence). CDR3 bases: TGTGCCTGGAGTCCCGGGACAGGGAATCAGCCCCAGCATTTT. Its protein product is CAWSPGTGNQPQHF.

This chain connects TRBV3-1 to TRBJ1-3; D call uncertain. Germline assignment: CDR1 LGHDT and CDR2 YNNKEL (reference sequence). V was cut by 0 bases and J by 4 bases, with 10 bases left in between. The CDR3 length is 15 residues. The CDR3, as DNA: TGTGCCAGCAGCCAAGATAGTGCAGCCGGAAACACCATATATTTT. Translation: CASSQDSAAGNTIYF.